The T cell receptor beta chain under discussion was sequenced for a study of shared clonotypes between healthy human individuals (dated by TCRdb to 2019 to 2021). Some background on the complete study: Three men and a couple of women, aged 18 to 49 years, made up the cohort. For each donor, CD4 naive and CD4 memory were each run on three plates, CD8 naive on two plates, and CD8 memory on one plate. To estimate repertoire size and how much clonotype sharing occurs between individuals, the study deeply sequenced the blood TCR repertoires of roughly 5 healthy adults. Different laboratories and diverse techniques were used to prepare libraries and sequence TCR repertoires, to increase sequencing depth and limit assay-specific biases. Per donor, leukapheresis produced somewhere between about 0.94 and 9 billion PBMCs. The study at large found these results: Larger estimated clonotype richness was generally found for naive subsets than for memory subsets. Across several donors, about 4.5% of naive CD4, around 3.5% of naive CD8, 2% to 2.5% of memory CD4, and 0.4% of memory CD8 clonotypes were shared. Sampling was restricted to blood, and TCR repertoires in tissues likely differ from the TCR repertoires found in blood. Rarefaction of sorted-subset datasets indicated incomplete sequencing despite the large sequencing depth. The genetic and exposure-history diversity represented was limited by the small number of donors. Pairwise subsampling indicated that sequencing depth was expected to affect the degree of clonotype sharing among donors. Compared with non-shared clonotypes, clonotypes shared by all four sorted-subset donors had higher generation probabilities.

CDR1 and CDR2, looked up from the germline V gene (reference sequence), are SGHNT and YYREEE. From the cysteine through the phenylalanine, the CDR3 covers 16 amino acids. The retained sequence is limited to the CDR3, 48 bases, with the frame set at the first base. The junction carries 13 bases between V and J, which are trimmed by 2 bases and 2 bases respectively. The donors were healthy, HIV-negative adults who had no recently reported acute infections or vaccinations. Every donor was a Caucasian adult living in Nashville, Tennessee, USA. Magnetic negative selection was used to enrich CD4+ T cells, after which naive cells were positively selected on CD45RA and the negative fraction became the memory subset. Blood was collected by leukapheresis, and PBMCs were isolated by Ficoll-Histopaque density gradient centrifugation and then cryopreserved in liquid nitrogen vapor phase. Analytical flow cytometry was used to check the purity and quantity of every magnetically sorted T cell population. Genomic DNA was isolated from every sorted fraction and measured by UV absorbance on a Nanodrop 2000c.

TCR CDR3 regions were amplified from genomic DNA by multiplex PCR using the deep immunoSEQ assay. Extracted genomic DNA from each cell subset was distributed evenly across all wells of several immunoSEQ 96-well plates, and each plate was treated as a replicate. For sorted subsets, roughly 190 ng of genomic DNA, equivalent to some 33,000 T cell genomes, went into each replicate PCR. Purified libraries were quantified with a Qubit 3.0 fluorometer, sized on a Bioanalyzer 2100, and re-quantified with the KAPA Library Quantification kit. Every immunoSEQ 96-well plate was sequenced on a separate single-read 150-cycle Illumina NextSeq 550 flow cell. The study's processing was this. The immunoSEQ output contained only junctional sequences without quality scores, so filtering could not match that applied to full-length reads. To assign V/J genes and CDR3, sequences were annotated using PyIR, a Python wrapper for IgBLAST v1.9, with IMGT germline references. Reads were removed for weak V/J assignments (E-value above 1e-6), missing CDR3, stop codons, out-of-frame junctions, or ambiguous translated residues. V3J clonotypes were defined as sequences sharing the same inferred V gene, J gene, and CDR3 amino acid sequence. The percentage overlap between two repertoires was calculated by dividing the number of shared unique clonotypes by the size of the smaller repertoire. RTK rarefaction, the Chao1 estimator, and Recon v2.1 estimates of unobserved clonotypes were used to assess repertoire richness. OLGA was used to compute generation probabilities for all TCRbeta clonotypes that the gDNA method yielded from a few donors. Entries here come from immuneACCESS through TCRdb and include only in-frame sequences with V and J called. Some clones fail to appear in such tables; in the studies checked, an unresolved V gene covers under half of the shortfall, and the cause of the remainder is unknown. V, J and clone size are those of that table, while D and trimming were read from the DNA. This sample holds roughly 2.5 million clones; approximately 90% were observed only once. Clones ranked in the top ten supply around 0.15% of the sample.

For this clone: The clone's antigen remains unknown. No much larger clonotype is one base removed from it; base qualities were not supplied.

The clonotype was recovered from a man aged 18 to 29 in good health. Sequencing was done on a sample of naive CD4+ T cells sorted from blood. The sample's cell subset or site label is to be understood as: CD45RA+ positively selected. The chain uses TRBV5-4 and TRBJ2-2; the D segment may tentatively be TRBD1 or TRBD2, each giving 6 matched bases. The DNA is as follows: TGTGCCAGCAGCTTCCTTCTCGGGGGCAACACCGGGGAGCTGTTTTTT. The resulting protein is CASSFLLGGNTGELFF.